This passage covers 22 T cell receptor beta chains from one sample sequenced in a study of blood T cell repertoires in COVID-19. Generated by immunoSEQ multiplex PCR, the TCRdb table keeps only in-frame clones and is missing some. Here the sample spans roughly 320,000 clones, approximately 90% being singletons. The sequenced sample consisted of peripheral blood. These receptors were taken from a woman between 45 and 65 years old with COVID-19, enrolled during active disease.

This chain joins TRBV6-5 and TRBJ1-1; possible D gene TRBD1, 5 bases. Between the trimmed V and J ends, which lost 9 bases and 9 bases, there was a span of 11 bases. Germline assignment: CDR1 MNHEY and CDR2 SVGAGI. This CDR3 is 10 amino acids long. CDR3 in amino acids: CASGGTQAFF. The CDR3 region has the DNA TGTGCCAGTGGTGGGACTCAAGCTTTCTTT.

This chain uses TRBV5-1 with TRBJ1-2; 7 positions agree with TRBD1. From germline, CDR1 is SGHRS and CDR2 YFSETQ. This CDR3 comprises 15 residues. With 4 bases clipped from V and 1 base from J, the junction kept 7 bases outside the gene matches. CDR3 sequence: CASSPGTVNNYGYTF. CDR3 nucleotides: TGCGCCAGCAGCCCAGGGACAGTAAATAACTATGGCTACACCTTC.

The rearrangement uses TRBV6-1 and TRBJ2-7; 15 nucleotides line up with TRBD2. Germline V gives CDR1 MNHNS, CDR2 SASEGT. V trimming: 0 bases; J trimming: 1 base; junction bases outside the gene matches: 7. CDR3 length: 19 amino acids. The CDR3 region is CASSEARGTSGRKSYEQYF. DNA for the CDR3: TGTGCCAGCAGTGAAGCGCGGGGGACTAGCGGGAGGAAATCCTACGAGCAGTACTTC.

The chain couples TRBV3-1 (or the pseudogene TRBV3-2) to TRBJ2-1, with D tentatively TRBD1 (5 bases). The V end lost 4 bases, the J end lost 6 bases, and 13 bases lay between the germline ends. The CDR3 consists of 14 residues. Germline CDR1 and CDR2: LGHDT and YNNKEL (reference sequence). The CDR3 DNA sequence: TGTGCCAGCAGCCGCCTTGGACAAAGCAATGAGCAGTTCTTC. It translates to CASSRLGQSNEQFF.

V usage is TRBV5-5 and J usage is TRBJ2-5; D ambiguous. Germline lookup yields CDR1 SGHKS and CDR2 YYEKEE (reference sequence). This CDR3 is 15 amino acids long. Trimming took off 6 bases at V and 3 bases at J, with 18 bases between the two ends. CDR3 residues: CASTLRPAAEETQYF. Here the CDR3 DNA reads TGTGCCAGCACCCTAAGACCAGCTGCGGAAGAGACCCAGTACTTC.

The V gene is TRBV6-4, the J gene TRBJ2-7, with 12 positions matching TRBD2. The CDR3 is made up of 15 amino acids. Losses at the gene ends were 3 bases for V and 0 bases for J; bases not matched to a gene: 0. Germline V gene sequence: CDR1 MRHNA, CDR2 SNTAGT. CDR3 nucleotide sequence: TGTGCCAGCAGTGAACTAGCGGGAGGCTCCTACGAGCAGTACTTC. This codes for CASSELAGGSYEQYF.

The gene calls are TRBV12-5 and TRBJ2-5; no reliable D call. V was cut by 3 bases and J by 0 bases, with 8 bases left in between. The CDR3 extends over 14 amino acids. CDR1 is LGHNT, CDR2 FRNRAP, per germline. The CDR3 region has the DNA TGTGCTAGTGGTTTACAGCCAAACCAAGAGACCCAGTACTTC. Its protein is CASGLQPNQETQYF.

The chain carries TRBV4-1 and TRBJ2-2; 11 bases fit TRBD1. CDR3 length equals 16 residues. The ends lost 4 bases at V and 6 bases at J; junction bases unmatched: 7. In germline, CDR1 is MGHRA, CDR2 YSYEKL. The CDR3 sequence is CASSPGQGAASGELFF. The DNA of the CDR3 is TGCGCCAGCAGCCCTGGACAGGGGGCGGCGTCCGGGGAGCTGTTTTTT.

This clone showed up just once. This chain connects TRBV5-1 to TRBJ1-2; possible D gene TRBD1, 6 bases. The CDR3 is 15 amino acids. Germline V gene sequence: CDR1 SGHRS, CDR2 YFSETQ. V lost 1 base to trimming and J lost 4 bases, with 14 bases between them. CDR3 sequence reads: CASSLSGDRGYGYTF. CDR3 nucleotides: TGCGCCAGCAGCTTGTCAGGGGATCGGGGCTATGGCTACACCTTC.

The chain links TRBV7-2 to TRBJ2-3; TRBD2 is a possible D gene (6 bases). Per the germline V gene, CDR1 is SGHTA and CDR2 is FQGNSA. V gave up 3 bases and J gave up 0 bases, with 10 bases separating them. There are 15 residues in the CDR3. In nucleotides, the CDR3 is TGTGCCAGCAGCTTCCGGGACTCGAGCACAGATACGCAGTATTTT. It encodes CASSFRDSSTDTQYF.

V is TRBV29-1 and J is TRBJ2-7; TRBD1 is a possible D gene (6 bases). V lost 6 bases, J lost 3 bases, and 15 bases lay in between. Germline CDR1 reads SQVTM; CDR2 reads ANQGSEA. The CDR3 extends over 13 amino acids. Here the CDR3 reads CSVGVGGSYEQYF. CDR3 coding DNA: TGCAGCGTGGGGGTAGGGGGTAGCTACGAGCAGTACTTC.

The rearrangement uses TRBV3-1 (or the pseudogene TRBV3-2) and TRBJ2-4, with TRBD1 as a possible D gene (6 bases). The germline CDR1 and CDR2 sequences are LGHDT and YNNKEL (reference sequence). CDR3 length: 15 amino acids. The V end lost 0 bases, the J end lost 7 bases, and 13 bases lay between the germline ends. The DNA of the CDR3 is TGTGCCAGCAGCCAAGACGTAAGCAGGGGCAACATTCAGTACTTC. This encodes CASSQDVSRGNIQYF.

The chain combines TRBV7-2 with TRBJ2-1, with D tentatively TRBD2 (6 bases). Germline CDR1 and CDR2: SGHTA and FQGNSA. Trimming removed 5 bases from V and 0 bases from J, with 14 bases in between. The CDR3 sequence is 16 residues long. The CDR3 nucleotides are TGTGCCAGCAGCCGTTGGACTACCAGCTCCTACAATGAGCAGTTCTTC. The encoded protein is CASSRWTTSSYNEQFF. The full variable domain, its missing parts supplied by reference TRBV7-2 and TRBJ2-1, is GAGVSQSPSNKVTEKGKDVELRCDPISGHTALYWYRQSLGQGLEFLIYFQGNSAPDKSGLPSDRFSAERTGGSVSTLTIQRTQQEDSAVYLCASSRWTTSSYNEQFFGPGTRLTVL.

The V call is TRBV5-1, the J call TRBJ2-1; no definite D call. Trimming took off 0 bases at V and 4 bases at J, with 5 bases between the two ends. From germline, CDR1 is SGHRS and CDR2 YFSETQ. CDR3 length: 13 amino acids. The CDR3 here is CASSLGYYNEQFF. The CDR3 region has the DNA TGCGCCAGCAGCTTGGGCTATTACAATGAGCAGTTCTTC.

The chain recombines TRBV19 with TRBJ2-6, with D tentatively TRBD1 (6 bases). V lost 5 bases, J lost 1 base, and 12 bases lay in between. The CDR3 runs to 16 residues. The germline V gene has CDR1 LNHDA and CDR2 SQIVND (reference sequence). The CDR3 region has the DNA TGTGCCAGTAGTTCGCCAGGGGTATCTGGGGCCAACGTCCTGACTTTC. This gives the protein CASSSPGVSGANVLTF.

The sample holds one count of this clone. The CDR3 DNA follows: TGTGCCAGCAGCTTATGGAGTTACTCCTACAATGAGCAGTTCTTC. Translating it yields CASSLWSYSYNEQFF. This chain links TRBV7-2 with TRBJ2-1; D is ambiguous. Per the germline V gene, CDR1 is SGHTA and CDR2 is FQGNSA. The CDR3 contains 15 residues. Trimming cost V 2 bases and J 0 bases, with 8 bases left between them.

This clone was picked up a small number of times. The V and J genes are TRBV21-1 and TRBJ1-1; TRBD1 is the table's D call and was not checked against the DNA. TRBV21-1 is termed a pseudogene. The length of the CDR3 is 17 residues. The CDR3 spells CASSNCPRTDRNTEAFF. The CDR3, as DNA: TGTGCCAGCAGCAATTGCCCTAGGACAGACAGGAACACTGAAGCTTTCTTT.

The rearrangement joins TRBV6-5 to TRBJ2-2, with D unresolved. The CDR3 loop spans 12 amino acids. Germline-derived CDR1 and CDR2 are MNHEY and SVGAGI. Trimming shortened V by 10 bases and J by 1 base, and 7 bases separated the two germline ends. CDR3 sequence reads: CATYRNTGELFF. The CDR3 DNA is TGTGCCACCTACCGGAACACCGGGGAGCTGTTTTTT.

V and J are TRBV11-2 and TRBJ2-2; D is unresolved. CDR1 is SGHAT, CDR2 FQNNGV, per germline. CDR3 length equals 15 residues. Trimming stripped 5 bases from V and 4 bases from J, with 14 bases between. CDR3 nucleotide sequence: TGTGCCAGCAGCCCTAGATACCAAGGCACCGGGGAGCTGTTTTTT. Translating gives CASSPRYQGTGELFF. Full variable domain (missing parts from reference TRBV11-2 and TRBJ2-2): EAGVAQSPRYKIIEKRQSVAFWCNPISGHATLYWYQQILGQGPKLLIQFQNNGVVDDSQLPKDRFSAERLKGVDSTLKIQPAKLEDSAVYLCASSPRYQGTGELFFGEGSRLTVL.

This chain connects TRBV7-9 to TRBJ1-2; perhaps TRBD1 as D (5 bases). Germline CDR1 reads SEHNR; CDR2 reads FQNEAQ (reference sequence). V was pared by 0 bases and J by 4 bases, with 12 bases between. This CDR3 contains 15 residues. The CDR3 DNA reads TGTGCCAGCAGCTTAGCGGCGGTGGGACTCTATGGCTACACCTTC. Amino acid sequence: CASSLAAVGLYGYTF.

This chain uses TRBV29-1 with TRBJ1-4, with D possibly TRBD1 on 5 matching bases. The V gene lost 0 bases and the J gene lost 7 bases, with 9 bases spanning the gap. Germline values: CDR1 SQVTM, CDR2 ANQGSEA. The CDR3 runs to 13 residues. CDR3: CSVEDRGSEKLFF. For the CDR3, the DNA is TGCAGCGTTGAAGATAGGGGTAGTGAAAAACTGTTTTTT.

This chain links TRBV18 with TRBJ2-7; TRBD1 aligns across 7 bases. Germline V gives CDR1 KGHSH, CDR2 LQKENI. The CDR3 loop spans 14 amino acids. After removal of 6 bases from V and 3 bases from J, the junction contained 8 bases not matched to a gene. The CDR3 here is CASSAGTALYEQYF. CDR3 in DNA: TGTGCCAGCTCCGCCGGGACAGCCCTCTACGAGCAGTACTTC.